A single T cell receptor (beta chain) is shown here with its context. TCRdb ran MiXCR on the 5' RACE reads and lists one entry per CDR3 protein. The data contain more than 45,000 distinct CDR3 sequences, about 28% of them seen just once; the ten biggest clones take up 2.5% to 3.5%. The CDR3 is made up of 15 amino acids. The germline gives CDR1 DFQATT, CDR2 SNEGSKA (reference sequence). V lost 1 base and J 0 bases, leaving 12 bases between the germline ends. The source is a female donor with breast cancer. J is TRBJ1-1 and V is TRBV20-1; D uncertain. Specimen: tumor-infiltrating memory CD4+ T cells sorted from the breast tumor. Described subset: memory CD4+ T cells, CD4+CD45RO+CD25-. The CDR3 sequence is CSARGGGRVNTEAFF. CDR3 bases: TGCAGTGCTAGAGGTGGTGGTCGGGTGAACACTGAAGCTTTCTTT.